This TCR beta chain was documented in a study of T cells in Graves' hyperthyroidism and ophthalmopathy. On the study more broadly: Peripheral blood was taken when the disease was first diagnosed, before any treatment began. Study results and limitations: Blood also held most thyroid clonotypes expanded beyond 0.001.

The source material, RNA transcripts, was used to amplify TCR beta CDR3 regions. During a first-round RT-PCR of the TCR CDR3, the HTBI primer set was used. TCRdb analysed the multiplex PCR reads with MiXCR anew, one entry per CDR3 protein. The table shows about 400,000 distinct CDR3 sequences, with roughly 14% occurring only once. Uncontrolled infection, other autoimmune disease, pregnancy or lactation led to exclusion. Thyroid ultrasound and orbital computed tomography, with clinical symptoms and serum thyroxine and TRAb, informed diagnoses. This clonotype has a handful of counts. Its specificity is unknown. The CDR3 runs to 15 residues. Trimming took 5 bases from V and 8 from J; bases not matched to a gene: 10.

The rearrangement joins TRBV12-3 or TRBV12-4 to TRBJ1-4; 8 bases map to TRBD1. The sample taken for sequencing was blood. This sequence originates from a young man with Graves' ophthalmopathy. As DNA, the CDR3 is TGTGCCAGCAGTCCCCGGACAGGGCCGGAAGAAAAACTGTTTTTT. As protein: CASSPRTGPEEKLFF.